One and the same sample provided the 20 T cell receptor beta chains below, sequenced in a study of blood T cell repertoires in COVID-19. The method was immunoSEQ multiplex PCR; TCRdb's version includes in-frame clones alone and lacks a portion of them. The sample shows around 250,000 clones, over 75% of them seen only once. What was sequenced was peripheral blood. The receptors were gathered from a middle-aged man with active or convalescent COVID-19.

The rearrangement uses TRBV4-1 and TRBJ2-7; 9 bases line up with TRBD1. Germline CDR1 reads MGHRA; CDR2 reads YSYEKL. The trim removed 3 bases at V and 2 bases at J, leaving 2 bases unmatched. There are 14 residues in the CDR3. The CDR3 here is CASSHRTGAYEQYF. As DNA, the CDR3 is TGCGCCAGCAGCCACCGGACAGGGGCCTACGAGCAGTACTTC.

This clone was seen more than once but under ten times. V is TRBV11-2 and J is TRBJ1-2, with TRBD1 identical over 8 bases. From germline, CDR1 is SGHAT and CDR2 FQNNGV. V gave up 4 bases and J gave up 0 bases; unmatched junction bases: 13. The CDR3 is 18 amino acids. CDR3 coding DNA: TGTGCCAGCAGCTCAATAAGGGACAGGAGATTAACTAACTATGGCTACACCTTC. This gives the protein CASSSIRDRRLTNYGYTF.

This clone was picked up many times. The gene calls are TRBV5-1 and TRBJ2-1; 7 positions agree with TRBD2. Germline V gene lookup returns CDR1 SGHRS and CDR2 YFSETQ. Trimming took 1 base from V and 7 from J; bases not matched to a gene: 2. The CDR3 loop spans 13 amino acids. The CDR3 sequence is CASSLSGLNEQFF. The CDR3, as DNA: TGCGCCAGCAGCTTGTCGGGACTAAATGAGCAGTTCTTC.

The chain recombines TRBV18 with TRBJ1-2; 11 bases match TRBD1. Germline loops: CDR1 KGHSH, CDR2 LQKENI. The V and J ends lost 2 bases and 8 bases, in that order; junction bases with no gene match: 7. This CDR3 spans 15 amino acids. The CDR3 region is CASSPTGQGAGGYTF. The CDR3 bases are TGTGCCAGCTCACCAACCGGACAGGGGGCAGGAGGCTACACCTTC.

This chain uses TRBV3-1 (or the pseudogene TRBV3-2) with TRBJ2-2; D is unclear. V lost 4 bases to trimming and J lost 1 base, with 7 bases between them. Germline assignment: CDR1 LGHDT and CDR2 YNNKEL (reference sequence). This CDR3 is built from 14 residues. CDR3 coding DNA: TGTGCCAGCAGCCCTAGGCGGAACACCGGGGAGCTGTTTTTT. Its translation is CASSPRRNTGELFF.

J is TRBJ1-2 and V is TRBV4-1; D not certain. The CDR3 sequence is 16 residues long. The germline CDR1 and CDR2 sequences are MGHRA and YSYEKL. Deletions cut 0 bases from V and 5 bases from J, with 16 bases between. CDR3 protein: CASSQDRRGYVYGYTF. CDR3 nucleotides: TGCGCCAGCAGCCAAGATCGGCGCGGATATGTTTATGGCTACACCTTC.

This chain connects TRBV7-9 to TRBJ1-3; TRBD1 is a possible D gene (5 bases). The germline V gene has CDR1 SEHNR and CDR2 FQNEAQ (reference sequence). Trimming took 5 bases from V and 0 from J, leaving 14 bases between them. This CDR3 contains 16 residues. The CDR3 protein is CASSTQGGLSGNTIYF. CDR3 coding DNA: TGTGCCAGCAGCACCCAGGGAGGGCTCTCTGGAAACACCATATATTTT.

V usage is TRBV6-2 or TRBV6-3 and J usage is TRBJ2-1, with 7 positions matching TRBD2. Trimming cost V 4 bases and J 4 bases; bases outside gene matches: 10. Per the germline V gene, CDR1 is MNHEY and CDR2 is SVGEGT. The CDR3 totals 16 residues. In DNA, the CDR3 is TGTGCCAGCAGTTCCCGACTAGCCACTTGGTACAATGAGCAGTTCTTC. Protein sequence: CASSSRLATWYNEQFF.

The chain recombines TRBV5-6 with TRBJ1-5, with D possibly TRBD1 on 6 matching bases. The germline CDR1 and CDR2 sequences are SGHDT and YYEEEE. The CDR3 covers 14 residues. The V gene lost 4 bases and the J gene lost 3 bases, with 11 bases spanning the gap. This CDR3 is CASSIGQSNQPQHF. The CDR3 nucleotides read TGTGCCAGCAGCATCGGACAGTCCAATCAGCCCCAGCATTTT. Supplemented by reference TRBV5-6 and TRBJ1-5, the full variable domain reads DAGVTQSPTHLIKTRGQQVTLRCSPKSGHDTVSWYQQALGQGPQFIFQYYEEEERQRGNFPDRFSGHQFPNYSSELNVNALLLGDSALYLCASSIGQSNQPQHFGDGTRLSIL.

J is TRBJ2-3 and V is TRBV6-5; 9 bases agree with TRBD2. This CDR3 comprises 15 residues. Looked up from germline, CDR1 is MNHEY and CDR2 is SVGAGI. V lost 6 bases to trimming and J lost 4 bases; unmatched junction nucleotides: 8. CDR3 sequence: CASSRSGSGADTQYF. In DNA form, the CDR3 reads TGTGCCAGCAGCCGTAGCGGGAGTGGCGCAGATACGCAGTATTTT.

This chain joins TRBV27 and TRBJ2-1; TRBD2 matches 9 bases. Per germline, CDR1 MNHEY and CDR2 SMNVEV (reference sequence). The CDR3 length is 20 residues. V gave up 3 bases and J gave up 9 bases; unmatched junction bases: 24. The CDR3 region is CASSFMGSPASVLAGSEQFF. Written as DNA, the CDR3 is TGTGCCAGCAGTTTTATGGGGTCCCCTGCATCGGTTCTAGCGGGAAGTGAGCAGTTCTTC.

J is TRBJ1-3 and V is TRBV19; D uncertain. The germline V gene encodes CDR1 LNHDA and CDR2 SQIVND (reference sequence). The CDR3 covers 16 residues. Trimming left V 3 bases short and J 0 bases short, with 12 bases between. The CDR3 is CASSIVGSFSGNTIYF. In DNA form, the CDR3 reads TGTGCCAGTAGTATCGTTGGCAGTTTCTCTGGAAACACCATATATTTT.

V gene TRBV27 combines with J gene TRBJ2-7; 7 bases are a match to TRBD1. Germline V gene lookup returns CDR1 MNHEY and CDR2 SMNVEV (reference sequence). The J segment lost 2 bases and the V segment lost 4 bases, leaving 5 bases of the junction unmatched. This CDR3 comprises 14 residues. The CDR3 sequence: CASSYSQGAYEQYF. CDR3 DNA sequence: TGTGCCAGCAGTTATTCCCAGGGGGCCTACGAGCAGTACTTC.

CDR3 in amino acids: CASNLPQGINPYGYTF. The DNA for the CDR3 is TGTGCCAGCAACCTCCCCCAGGGAATCAATCCCTATGGCTACACCTTC. V usage is TRBV28 and J usage is TRBJ1-2; D possibly corresponds to TRBD1 (5 bases). The CDR3 loop spans 16 amino acids. Deletions cut 7 bases from V and 4 bases from J, with 22 bases between. CDR1 and CDR2 from the germline V gene are MDHEN and SYDVKM.

V usage is TRBV12-3 or TRBV12-4 and J usage is TRBJ2-7; 7 nucleotides match TRBD1. This CDR3 contains 11 residues. V gave up 4 bases and J gave up 7 bases; unmatched junction bases: 1. As DNA, the CDR3 is TGTGCCAGCAGTTCACAGGGGGAGCAGTACTTC. As protein: CASSSQGEQYF.

This clone showed up just a few times. The V and J genes are TRBV25-1 and TRBJ1-1; D perhaps matches TRBD1 (5 bases). The germline V gene encodes CDR1 MGHDK and CDR2 SYGVNS. The V end lost 1 base, the J end lost 8 bases, and 8 bases lay between the germline ends. This CDR3 is 12 amino acids long. CDR3 sequence (DNA): TGTGCCAGCAGTGAATGGGGGGGAGAAGCTTTCTTT. Its protein is CASSEWGGEAFF.

The J gene is TRBJ2-7, the V gene TRBV10-3; 8 bases are shared with TRBD1. Germline trimming cut 5 bases from V and 2 bases from J; bases unmatched to any gene: 2. The CDR3 covers 13 residues. In germline, CDR1 is ENHRY, CDR2 SYGVKD. The CDR3 DNA follows: TGTGCCATCAGTTCGGGACAGGCCTACGAGCAGTACTTC. Protein sequence: CAISSGQAYEQYF.

This clone was seen a single time. This chain connects TRBV3-1 (or the pseudogene TRBV3-2) to TRBJ2-2; D might be TRBD1 (6 bases). The CDR3 runs 17 residues. CDR1 is LGHDT, CDR2 YNNKEL, per germline (reference sequence). V was trimmed by 4 bases and J by 7 bases, leaving 22 bases between them. The CDR3 reads CASSPPKSGTNVGELFF. The CDR3 DNA is TGTGCCAGCAGCCCGCCTAAATCCGGGACAAATGTCGGGGAGCTGTTTTTT.

The chain is built from TRBV29-1 and TRBJ2-5; TRBD2 might be the D (6 bases). Germline CDR1 is SQVTM and CDR2 is ANQGSEA. This CDR3 contains 14 residues. Trimming cost V 2 bases and J 4 bases, with 14 bases left between them. CDR3 coding DNA: TGCAGCGTTGAAAGGGCTAGCGATCCAGAGACCCAGTACTTC. Protein sequence: CSVERASDPETQYF.

The V and J genes are TRBV7-3 and TRBJ1-1; tentative D call: TRBD1 (5 bases). The CDR3 consists of 15 residues. The V gene lost 1 base and the J gene lost 1 base, with 10 bases spanning the gap. CDR1 is SGHTA, CDR2 FQGTGA, per germline. The CDR3 here is CASSLSRQGNTEAFF. The CDR3 coding sequence is TGTGCCAGCAGCTTAAGTCGTCAGGGGAACACTGAAGCTTTCTTT.